These T cell receptor beta chains were read from a single sample in a study of Graves' ophthalmopathy and Graves' hyperthyroidism. One entry per CDR3 protein results from TCRdb running MiXCR on the multiplex PCR reads. The sample has about 380,000 distinct CDR3 sequences; over 15% are singletons. The sequencing input was peripheral blood. These receptors originate from a woman aged 18-35 years with stable Graves' hyperthyroidism. The CDR3 runs from the conserved cysteine through the conserved F or W. The D gene is left open where the match is weak. Only part of the rows carry a size: once, few, many, or a class if the clone is expanded.

>TRBV7-2|NA|many|TRBJ1-2
CASSLAPGGAYGYTF
TGTGCCAGCAGCTTAGCGCCGGGAGGCGCTTATGGCTACACCTTC
>TRBV12-3/TRBV12-4|TRBD1|NA|TRBJ1-1
CASGRQGTEAFF
TGTGCCAGCGGGAGACAGGGCACTGAAGCTTTCTTT
>TRBV12-3/TRBV12-4|NA|many|TRBJ1-1
CASSLRGSPSSNTEAFF
TGTGCCAGCAGTTTGCGCGGATCCCCTTCTTCGAACACTGAAGCTTTCTTT
>TRBV11-2|NA|many|TRBJ2-5
CASSINFGPQETQYF
TGTGCCAGCAGCATCAACTTCGGGCCCCAAGAGACCCAGTACTTC
>TRBV24-1|TRBD1|many|TRBJ1-2
CATSDWRLEGQGYGYTF
TGTGCCACCAGTGATTGGAGATTAGAGGGACAGGGGTATGGCTACACCTTC
>TRBV19|NA|many|TRBJ2-7
CASSIEFSYEQYF
TGTGCCAGTAGTATCGAGTTTTCCTACGAGCAGTACTTC
>TRBV6-1|NA|many|TRBJ1-2
CASSEGPTYGYTF
TGTGCCAGCAGTGAAGGACCTACCTATGGCTACACCTTC
>TRBV14|TRBD1|few|TRBJ2-7
CASSQRDRMRSYEQYF
TGTGCCAGCAGCCAACGGGACAGGATGAGGTCCTACGAGCAGTACTTC
>TRBV12-3/TRBV12-4|TRBD2|many|TRBJ2-2
CASSRGGGYTGELFF
TGTGCCAGCAGCCGGGGGGGAGGGTACACCGGGGAGCTGTTTTTT
>TRBV20-1|NA|many|TRBJ1-5
CSARDEVNQPQHF
TGCAGTGCTAGAGATGAGGTTAATCAGCCCCAGCATTTT
>TRBV12-3/TRBV12-4|NA|many|TRBJ1-2
CASSFRVQGNGYTF
TGTGCCAGCAGTTTTAGGGTCCAGGGGAATGGCTACACCTTC
>TRBV15|NA|many|TRBJ2-5
CATRGMGGAQTQYF
TGTGCCACCAGAGGGATGGGGGGCGCGCAGACCCAGTACTTC
>TRBV10-3|TRBD2|NA|TRBJ2-2
CAISESGLAATGELFF
TGTGCCATCAGTGAGTCAGGACTAGCAGCGACCGGGGAGCTGTTTTTT
>TRBV6-1|NA|NA|TRBJ2-7
CATTQGGTYEQYF
TGTGCGACGACTCAGGGAGGCACCTACGAGCAGTACTTC
>TRBV24-1|TRBD1|many|TRBJ2-5
CATSDSAGGAHQETQYF
TGTGCCACCAGTGATTCAGCAGGGGGCGCCCACCAAGAGACCCAGTACTTC
>TRBV20-1|NA|many|TRBJ2-5
CSARSPLRDPGAQYF
TGCAGTGCTAGATCTCCCCTCCGGGACCCCGGGGCCCAGTACTTC
>TRBV7-2|NA|NA|TRBJ2-7
CASSTRLGEQYF
TGTGCCAGCAGCACACGTCTTGGGGAGCAGTACTTC
>TRBV28|NA|many|TRBJ2-7
CASSFFYEQYF
TGTGCCAGCAGTTTCTTCTACGAGCAGTACTTC
>TRBV29-1|NA|NA|TRBJ1-2
CSVELRGGYTF
TGCAGCGTTGAATTAAGGGGTGGCTACACCTTC
>TRBV11-3|TRBD2|many|TRBJ2-5
CASSAFSGGQETQYF
TGTGCCAGCAGCGCCTTTAGCGGGGGTCAGGAGACCCAGTACTTC
>TRBV5-1|TRBD1|NA|TRBJ1-6
CASSLTGGRDNSPLHF
TGCGCCAGCAGCTTGACAGGGGGCAGGGATAATTCACCCCTCCACTTT
>TRBV29-1|NA|many|TRBJ1-1
CSVVGGQDPNEAFF
TGCAGCGTTGTAGGTGGCCAGGACCCAAATGAAGCTTTCTTT
>TRBV19|TRBD1|many|TRBJ1-2
CASTTGTVYGYTF
TGTGCCAGTACCACCGGGACAGTCTATGGCTACACCTTC
>TRBV7-9|TRBD1|NA|TRBJ2-4
CASSLEQGAKNIQYF
TGTGCCAGCAGCTTAGAACAGGGGGCCAAAAACATTCAGTACTTC
>TRBV3-1|TRBD1|once|TRBJ1-6
CASSPSQGANNSPLHF
TGTGCCAGCAGCCCCTCGCAGGGGGCAAATAATTCACCCCTCCACTTT
>TRBV12-3/TRBV12-4|NA|many|TRBJ2-5
CASSPSRETQYF
TGTGCCAGCAGCCCCTCCCGGGAGACCCAGTACTTC
>TRBV29-1|TRBD1|few|TRBJ2-7
CSVLQGPAVYEQYF
TGCAGCGTCCTACAGGGGCCAGCGGTCTACGAGCAGTACTTC
>TRBV20-1|TRBD2|many|TRBJ2-7
CSASGGIYEQYF
TGCAGTGCAAGCGGGGGAATCTACGAGCAGTACTTC
>TRBV2|NA|many|TRBJ2-5
CASSEVIWAAGNPETQYF
TGTGCCAGCAGTGAAGTTATCTGGGCGGCAGGCAACCCAGAGACCCAGTACTTC
>TRBV27|NA|many|TRBJ1-1
CASSFIQNTEAFF
TGTGCCAGCAGTTTTATACAGAACACTGAAGCTTTCTTT
>TRBV7-8|NA|many|TRBJ1-4
CASRAGWGEKLFF
TGTGCCAGCAGGGCAGGGTGGGGCGAAAAACTGTTTTTT
>TRBV6-1|TRBD2|many|TRBJ2-7
CASTPGLAMSEQYF
TGTGCCAGCACCCCCGGACTAGCGATGTCGGAGCAGTACTTC
>TRBV6-1|NA|many|TRBJ1-1
CASSEWSRANTEAFF
TGTGCCAGCAGCGAATGGTCCCGTGCGAACACTGAAGCTTTCTTT
>TRBV12-3/TRBV12-4|NA|many|TRBJ2-7
CASISGLRRDYEQYF
TGTGCCAGCATTTCGGGCCTCCGGCGAGACTACGAGCAGTACTTC
>TRBV12-3/TRBV12-4|NA|many|TRBJ2-7
CASSLEGTGWEQYF
TGTGCCAGCAGTTTAGAGGGCACGGGCTGGGAGCAGTACTTC
>TRBV19|NA|many|TRBJ2-7
CASSIGQFYEQYF
TGTGCCAGTAGTATAGGACAGTTCTACGAGCAGTACTTC
>TRBV7-2|TRBD2|many|TRBJ2-5
CASSRRTGTRTSRETQYF
TGTGCCAGCAGTCGACGGACCGGGACTAGGACCTCCAGGGAGACCCAGTACTTC
>TRBV18|NA|many|TRBJ1-1
CASSPNPGNTEAFF
TGTGCCAGCTCACCCAATCCAGGGAACACTGAAGCTTTCTTT
>TRBV6-2/TRBV6-3|TRBD1|many|TRBJ1-2
CASSYLRDRGLYGYTF
TGTGCCAGCAGTTACCTCCGGGACAGGGGACTCTATGGCTACACCTTC
>TRBV11-1|NA|many|TRBJ2-2
CASSLAGDVRNTGELFF
TGTGCCAGCAGCTTAGCCGGGGACGTGAGGAACACCGGGGAGCTGTTTTTT
>TRBV11-2|TRBD1|many|TRBJ2-2
CASSGRGTGPLPGVGELFF
TGTGCCAGCAGCGGCCGTGGGACAGGGCCCCTGCCTGGGGTCGGGGAGCTGTTTTTT
>TRBV15|NA|many|TRBJ2-5
CATSRGILETQYF
TGTGCCACCAGCCGCGGGATCTTAGAGACCCAGTACTTC
>TRBV6-4|TRBD2|few|TRBJ2-2
CASSDFERGGPGELFF
TGTGCCAGCAGTGACTTTGAGCGGGGGGGCCCCGGGGAGCTGTTTTTT
>TRBV7-9|NA|many|TRBJ2-2
CASSLLFF
TGTGCCAGCAGCTTACTGTTTTTT
>TRBV7-9|NA|NA|TRBJ2-7
CASSSRVGYEQYF
TGTGCCAGCAGCTCCCGAGTAGGCTACGAGCAGTACTTC
>TRBV4-1|TRBD1|NA|TRBJ2-2
CASSQSGQGYTGELFF
TGCGCCAGCAGCCAATCGGGACAGGGGTACACCGGGGAGCTGTTTTTT
>TRBV19|NA|many|TRBJ2-7
CASSIVGSSNEQYF
TGTGCCAGTAGTATAGTCGGCAGTAGCAACGAGCAGTACTTC
>TRBV19|NA|many|TRBJ1-6
CASRTGLGVGSPLHF
TGTGCCAGTAGGACGGGCCTCGGGGTTGGTTCACCCCTCCACTTT
>TRBV6-1|NA|many|TRBJ1-5
CASSSLDRERPQHF
TGTGCCAGCAGCTCTCTTGACCGGGAGAGGCCCCAGCATTTT
>TRBV20-1|TRBD1|many|TRBJ1-1
CSATHTGGASTEAFF
TGCAGTGCTACCCATACAGGGGGCGCTTCAACTGAAGCTTTCTTT
>TRBV24-1|NA|many|TRBJ2-5
CATSDTETQYF
TGTGCCACCAGTGACACGGAGACCCAGTACTTC
>TRBV10-3|NA|many|TRBJ1-5
CAISDGTDNQPQHF
TGTGCCATCAGTGATGGAACAGATAATCAGCCCCAGCATTTT
>TRBV11-2|NA|many|TRBJ1-2
CASHSWGARNYGYTF
TGTGCCAGCCATTCCTGGGGGGCGCGGAACTATGGCTACACCTTC
>TRBV12-3/TRBV12-4|TRBD2|many|TRBJ2-2
CASSLTGGGSNTGELFF
TGTGCCAGCAGTTTAACCGGGGGGGGGTCGAACACCGGGGAGCTGTTTTTT
>TRBV12-3/TRBV12-4|TRBD1|many|TRBJ1-2
CASSRQGEHYGYTF
TGTGCCAGCAGCCGACAGGGGGAACACTATGGCTACACCTTC
>TRBV20-1|NA|many|TRBJ1-1
CSAKGDPILNTEAFF
TGCAGTGCAAAGGGGGACCCTATCCTGAACACTGAAGCTTTCTTT